The 21 T cell receptor beta chains below all came from one sample that was sequenced in a study of regulatory T cells in long-lasting Graves disease. The authors built TCR beta libraries using iRepertoire HTBI primers and Arm-PCR of CDR3 regions. TCRdb fed the multiplex PCR reads into MiXCR, producing one record per CDR3 protein. The sample has roughly 220,000 distinct CDR3 sequences; about 16% are singletons. The sample's time point: newly diagnosed GD, antithyroid drugs for less than 3 months. There was RNA extracted from PBMCs, and the TCR library was made from it. The sequencing here drew on peripheral blood mononuclear cells (PBMCs), taken at new diagnosis, from a patient treated with antithyroid drugs. These receptors came from a female donor with Graves disease.

Concerning this clonotype itself: This is likely an artifact of a read error, given a far larger clone one base away. As DNA, the CDR3 is TGTGCCAGCAGCCCGTCAGGGGACTATGGCTACACCTTC. This codes for CASSPSGDYGYTF. The rearrangement links TRBV2 to TRBJ1-2; possible D gene TRBD1, 6 bases. Trimming cost V 6 bases and J 3 bases, with 11 bases left between them. Germline V lookup: CDR1 SNHLY, CDR2 FYNNEI. There are 13 residues in the CDR3.

This clonotype occurred many times. The chain recombines TRBV7-3 with TRBJ2-2; D may match TRBD1 or TRBD2 (5 bases each). The V end lost 5 bases, the J end lost 11 bases, and 12 bases lay between the germline ends. Per the germline V gene, CDR1 is SGHTA and CDR2 is FQGTGA. This CDR3 is 12 amino acids long. CDR3 sequence reads: CASSRDRAELFF. The CDR3 DNA sequence: TGTGCCAGCAGCCGGGACCGCGCTGAGCTGTTTTTT.

This chain links TRBV6-2 or TRBV6-3 with TRBJ2-2, with 13 bases that match TRBD2. Germline CDR1 reads MNHEY; CDR2 reads SVGEGT. The ends lost 2 bases at V and 6 bases at J; junction bases unmatched: 6. CDR3 length: 17 amino acids. The CDR3 sequence: CASSYPMGLAGPGELFF. The CDR3 coding sequence is TGTGCCAGCAGTTACCCTATGGGACTAGCGGGACCCGGGGAGCTGTTTTTT.

The table lists this clonotype with many counts. This chain joins TRBV19 and TRBJ1-1; D call uncertain. Germline CDR1 and CDR2: LNHDA and SQIVND (reference sequence). V lost 3 bases to trimming and J lost 3 bases, with 5 bases between them. The CDR3 totals 12 residues. CDR3 in amino acids: CASSMADTEAFF. In nucleotides, the CDR3 is TGTGCCAGTAGTATGGCCGACACTGAAGCTTTCTTT. Full variable domain (rest looked up from reference TRBV19 and TRBJ1-1): DGGITQSPKYLFRKEGQNVTLSCEQNLNHDAMYWYRQDPGQGLRLIYYSQIVNDFQKGDIAEGYSVSREKKESFPLTVTSAQKNPTAFYLCASSMADTEAFFGQGTRLTVV.

This clonotype was seen at least ten times. The gene calls are TRBV19 and TRBJ2-5, with 9 bases matching TRBD1. With 8 bases clipped from V and 2 bases from J, the junction kept 6 bases outside the gene matches. Germline lookup yields CDR1 LNHDA and CDR2 SQIVND (reference sequence). The CDR3 consists of 14 residues. The CDR3 sequence: CASEATGGQETQYF. Here the CDR3 DNA reads TGTGCCAGTGAAGCGACAGGGGGGCAAGAGACCCAGTACTTC.

This clonotype was recorded only once. V is TRBV9 and J is TRBJ2-5; tentatively, D is TRBD1 or TRBD2 (6 bases each). There are 14 residues in the CDR3. V was shortened by 4 bases and J by 3 bases, with 13 bases between the two germline ends. Germline assignment: CDR1 SGDLS and CDR2 YYNGEE. Here the CDR3 DNA reads TGTGCCAGCAGCCCTTGGAGGGGGGAAGAGACCCAGTACTTC. Translation: CASSPWRGEETQYF.

This clonotype appeared many times. This chain connects TRBV24-1 to TRBJ1-5, with unresolved D. The V end lost 2 bases, the J end lost 7 bases, and 11 bases lay between the germline ends. The CDR3 loop spans 14 amino acids. Germline V lookup: CDR1 KGHDR, CDR2 SFDVKD. The CDR3: CATSDSLKRQPQHF. CDR3 nucleotides: TGTGCCACCAGTGATTCACTAAAGCGGCAGCCCCAGCATTTT.

Notes on this clonotype: A far bigger clonotype differs at one base, so this is likely a read error. This chain connects TRBV7-2 to TRBJ1-1, with no clear D. Germline CDR1 is SGHTA and CDR2 is FQGNSA. The CDR3 is 14 residues long. CDR3 bases: TGTGCCGGCAGCTTCCGGGAGACCAACACTGAAGCTTTCTTT. Translating it yields CAGSFRETNTEAFF.

This clonotype was seen many times. V gene TRBV30 combines with J gene TRBJ2-3, with 10 bases that match TRBD1. The V and J ends lost 5 bases and 2 bases, in that order; junction bases with no gene match: 4. CDR3 size: 14 residues. The germline V gene encodes CDR1 GTSNPN and CDR2 SVGIG (reference sequence). DNA for the CDR3: TGTGCCTGGGGGACAGGGGCTTCCACAGATACGCAGTATTTT. Its translation is CAWGTGASTDTQYF.

The chain couples TRBV28 to TRBJ1-5; TRBD1 matches at 8 bases. Germline V gene sequence: CDR1 MDHEN, CDR2 SYDVKM. Losses at the gene ends were 6 bases for V and 6 bases for J; bases not matched to a gene: 10. The length of the CDR3 is 15 residues. The CDR3: CASSASGTGGQPQHF. The CDR3 bases are TGTGCCAGCAGCGCATCCGGGACAGGAGGTCAGCCCCAGCATTTT. Combining the CDR3 with reference TRBV28 and TRBJ1-5 gives the whole variable domain DVKVTQSSRYLVKRTGEKVFLECVQDMDHENMFWYRQDPGLGLRLIYFSYDVKMKEKGDIPEGYSVSREKKERFSLILESASTNQTSMYLCASSASGTGGQPQHFGDGTRLSIL.

J is TRBJ2-5 and V is TRBV18; 7 bases are a match to TRBD1. Trimming cost V 3 bases and J 4 bases; bases outside gene matches: 20. The CDR3 sequence is 19 residues long. The germline gives CDR1 KGHSH, CDR2 LQKENI. The CDR3 sequence is CASSPLQASGTAPGETQYF. For the CDR3, the DNA is TGTGCCAGCTCACCCCTGCAGGCTTCCGGGACAGCGCCTGGAGAGACCCAGTACTTC.

With respect to this clonotype: It is likely a read error: a sequence one base away is far more abundant. The rearrangement uses TRBV2 and TRBJ2-4, with D tentatively TRBD1 or TRBD2 (5 bases each). The assigned J gene may be wrong: the sequence end matches TRBJ2-1 better. CDR1 is SNHLY, CDR2 FYNNEI, per germline. The CDR3 spans 13 residues. Here the CDR3 DNA reads TGTGCCAGCAGTGAAGCCCCCGCCGGGACCCAGTTCTTC. The encoded protein is CASSEAPAGTQFF.

This clonotype was picked up many times. The rearrangement links TRBV20-1 to TRBJ2-3; D is undetermined. Between the trimmed V and J ends, which lost 3 bases and 2 bases, there was a span of 12 bases. This CDR3 has 14 amino acids. Per germline, CDR1 DFQATT and CDR2 SNEGSKA (reference sequence). The CDR3 nucleotides read TGCAGTGCTAGGGTTGGCTCGTACACAGATACGCAGTATTTT. This encodes CSARVGSYTDTQYF.

There are many counts of this clonotype. This chain links TRBV27 with TRBJ2-1; D is possibly TRBD2 (5 bases). The CDR3 length is 12 residues. Looked up from germline, CDR1 is MNHEY and CDR2 is SMNVEV (reference sequence). V was trimmed by 6 bases and J by 10 bases, leaving 13 bases between them. The CDR3 DNA follows: TGTGCCAGCAGGGAGGCCGCACAGGAGCAGTTCTTC. It encodes CASREAAQEQFF.

This clonotype has ten or more counts. The rearrangement uses TRBV4-3 and TRBJ2-1; 8 bases are shared with TRBD2. The CDR3 length is 14 residues. Germline lookup yields CDR1 LGHNA and CDR2 YSLEER. Trimming at V came to 6 bases and at J to 3 bases, leaving 4 bases not matched to a gene. CDR3 protein: CASSGGTSYNEQFF. DNA of the CDR3: TGCGCCAGCAGTGGGGGGACTAGCTACAATGAGCAGTTCTTC.

J is TRBJ2-5 and V is TRBV11-3; 11 bases fit TRBD1. Trimming took 1 base from V and 3 from J; bases not matched to a gene: 4. The germline V gene has CDR1 SGHNT and CDR2 YENEEA. This CDR3 region has 16 residues. The CDR3 is CASSLGGTGGEETQYF. The CDR3 DNA reads TGTGCCAGCAGCTTAGGGGGGACAGGGGGGGAAGAGACCCAGTACTTC.

This clonotype has a count of ten or more. V gene TRBV12-3 or TRBV12-4 combines with J gene TRBJ2-2; 7 bases agree with TRBD1. CDR3 length: 12 amino acids. J gave up 8 bases and V 6 bases, and 3 bases lay outside the gene matches. CDR3 sequence reads: CASRSTGGELFF. DNA of the CDR3: TGTGCCAGCAGGTCGACAGGGGGGGAGCTGTTTTTT.

This clonotype was recorded at least ten times. J is TRBJ1-5 and V is TRBV28; D unclear. Germline CDR1 MDHEN, CDR2 SYDVKM. This CDR3 has 12 residues. The V end was cut by 4 bases, the J end by 11 bases, with 12 bases between. CDR3 in amino acids: CASSSVIVSQHF. The CDR3 coding sequence is TGTGCCAGCAGTTCAGTGATTGTGTCCCAGCATTTT.

The sample holds many counts of this clonotype. The chain is built from TRBV15 and TRBJ1-4; possible D gene TRBD1, 6 bases. With 0 bases removed from V and 8 bases from J, the gap between germline ends came to 13 bases. CDR1 and CDR2 (germline): LNHNV, YYDKDF (reference sequence). This CDR3 region has 15 residues. The CDR3 sequence is CATSRETGGAEKLFF. The CDR3 nucleotides read TGTGCCACCAGCAGAGAGACGGGGGGGGCGGAAAAACTGTTTTTT.

This clonotype was detected many times. CDR3: CASSLDRGMNTEAFF. The CDR3 nucleotides read TGTGCCAGCAGTTTGGACAGAGGGATGAACACTGAAGCTTTCTTT. This sequence joins TRBV28 and TRBJ1-1; possible D gene TRBD1, 6 bases. The V end was cut by 3 bases, the J end by 0 bases, with 11 bases between. There are 15 residues in the CDR3. From germline, CDR1 is MDHEN and CDR2 SYDVKM.

This clonotype was observed at least ten times. This rearrangement joins TRBV5-1 to TRBJ2-2, with D unclear. The CDR3 is 14 residues long. V was pared by 3 bases and J by 2 bases, with 8 bases between. Germline-derived CDR1 and CDR2 are SGHRS and YFSETQ. The CDR3 protein is CASSSSFNTGELFF. CDR3 bases: TGCGCCAGCAGCTCCAGCTTTAACACCGGGGAGCTGTTTTTT.